The clone carrying this TCR beta chain was recorded a few times. The source of the sample is a study of response to subunit inactivated influenza vaccine. TCRdb processed the RT-PCR reads anew with MiXCR; each CDR3 protein has one entry. The table includes approximately 490,000 distinct CDR3 sequences, under 8.5% detected once. The CDR3 loop spans 19 amino acids. V lost 4 bases to trimming and J lost 1 base; unmatched junction nucleotides: 11. The germline V gene has CDR1 SGHRS and CDR2 YFSETQ. The starting material was PBMCs from blood, obtained roughly 24 months after vaccination. J is TRBJ2-4 and V is TRBV5-1; 13 positions match TRBD2. This sequence originates from a man between 50 and 69 years old who received an inactivated influenza vaccine. The CDR3 DNA follows: TGCGCCAGCAGCCCGGGACTAGCGGGACATGGCGGGGCCAAAAACATTCAGTACTTC. This sequence encodes CASSPGLAGHGGAKNIQYF. The full variable domain, rest sourced from reference TRBV5-1 and TRBJ2-4, is KAGVTQTPRYLIKTRGQQVTLSCSPISGHRSVSWYQQTPGQGLQFLFEYFSETQRNKGNFPGRFSGRQFSNSRSEMNVSTLELGDSALYLCASSPGLAGHGGAKNIQYFGAGTRLSVL.